The 28 T cell receptor beta chains below come from one sample, sequenced in a study of T cell responses to AZD1222 COVID-19 vaccine. Method: immunoSEQ multiplex PCR; TCRdb's copy keeps in-frame clones and lacks some. The data contain roughly 100,000 clones, 75% to 90% of them singletons. Sample: peripheral blood, taken on day 0 of AZD1222 vaccination. Receptor source: an adult in good health.

The rearrangement uses TRBV5-6 and TRBJ1-6; the D is unclear. Germline lookup yields CDR1 SGHDT and CDR2 YYEEEE. The CDR3 has 15 residues. The V gene lost 0 bases and the J gene lost 9 bases, with 13 bases spanning the gap. This CDR3 is CASSLDVRRGSPLHF. CDR3 sequence (DNA): TGTGCCAGCAGCTTGGATGTCAGACGTGGTTCACCCCTCCACTTT.

The chain uses TRBV27 and TRBJ1-5; no firm D call. V was shortened by 8 bases and J by 5 bases, with 10 bases between the two germline ends. Germline lookup yields CDR1 MNHEY and CDR2 SMNVEV (reference sequence). This CDR3 comprises 12 residues. The CDR3 nucleotides are TGTGCCAGCCCCGGGGAGGATCAGCCCCAGCATTTT. Translating gives CASPGEDQPQHF.

J is TRBJ1-5 and V is TRBV19; 8 positions match TRBD1. Germline CDR1 LNHDA, CDR2 SQIVND (reference sequence). With 5 bases clipped from V and 0 bases from J, the junction kept 0 bases outside the gene matches. The CDR3 spans 14 residues. The CDR3 region has the DNA TGTGCCAGTAGTGGACAGGGTAGCAATCAGCCCCAGCATTTT. Translation gives CASSGQGSNQPQHF. The variable domain in full, completed from reference TRBV19 and TRBJ1-5, reads DGGITQSPKYLFRKEGQNVTLSCEQNLNHDAMYWYRQDPGQGLRLIYYSQIVNDFQKGDIAEGYSVSREKKESFPLTVTSAQKNPTAFYLCASSGQGSNQPQHFGDGTRLSIL.

This clone was observed a handful of times. This chain links TRBV21-1 with TRBJ2-1; the table's D call of TRBD1 was not tested on the DNA. TRBV21-1 is marked as a pseudogene. This CDR3 region has 16 residues. The CDR3 bases are TGTGCCAGCAGCAAATTACGACAGAGCTCCTACAATGAGCAGTTCTTC. It encodes CASSKLRQSSYNEQFF.

This chain joins TRBV28 and TRBJ1-2, with 7 bases lining up with TRBD1. Germline-derived CDR1 and CDR2 are MDHEN and SYDVKM. The CDR3 covers 14 residues. The junction had 8 bases not matched to a gene; V was cut back by 3 bases and J by 7 bases. This CDR3 reads CASSLGRGGPGYTF. As DNA, the CDR3 is TGTGCCAGCAGTTTGGGTAGAGGGGGCCCTGGCTACACCTTC.

The J gene is TRBJ1-2, the V gene TRBV4-2; TRBD1 is a possible D gene (5 bases). Per the germline V gene, CDR1 is LGHNA and CDR2 is YNFKEQ. Deletions cut 0 bases from V and 4 bases from J, with 9 bases between. The CDR3 consists of 14 residues. The CDR3 nucleotides are TGTGCCAGCAGCCAAGATGGGAGGGGCTATGGCTACACCTTC. Translation gives CASSQDGRGYGYTF.

The chain employs TRBV5-1 and TRBJ2-1; D is unresolved. Germline V gene data show CDR1 as SGHRS and CDR2 as YFSETQ. The CDR3 is made up of 14 amino acids. V gave up 5 bases and J gave up 3 bases, with 12 bases separating them. This CDR3 reads CASRVFTDYNEQFF. The DNA for the CDR3 is TGCGCCAGCAGGGTATTCACTGACTACAATGAGCAGTTCTTC.

V usage is TRBV9 and J usage is TRBJ2-7; TRBD1 is a possible D gene (7 bases). Trimming stripped 0 bases from V and 9 bases from J, with 10 bases between. This CDR3 is built from 12 residues. Germline CDR1 SGDLS, CDR2 YYNGEE. The CDR3 protein is CASSVDQGGQYF. The CDR3 DNA reads as TGTGCCAGCAGCGTAGATCAGGGGGGGCAGTACTTC.

This sequence joins TRBV10-3 and TRBJ2-3; 8 bases agree with TRBD1. This CDR3 has 15 amino acids. V lost 4 bases, J lost 2 bases, and 5 bases stayed unmatched. Per the germline V gene, CDR1 is ENHRY and CDR2 is SYGVKD. As DNA, the CDR3 is TGTGCCATCAGTGTACGGACAGGGATCACAGATACGCAGTATTTT. This gives the protein CAISVRTGITDTQYF.

The rearrangement joins TRBV24-1 to TRBJ1-2; D unclear. Germline CDR1 and CDR2: KGHDR and SFDVKD. The CDR3 sequence is 11 residues long. Trimming removed 4 bases at V and 5 bases at J, with 4 bases between. CDR3 loop: CATSDRYGYTF. As DNA, the CDR3 is TGTGCCACCAGTGACCGATATGGCTACACCTTC.

This clone was picked up a small number of times. This chain's CDR3 is CASSGQNLYEQYF. Written as DNA, the CDR3 is TGTGCCAGCTCAGGACAGAACCTCTACGAGCAGTACTTC. This sequence joins TRBV18 and TRBJ2-7; the D gene is possibly TRBD1 (6 bases). The CDR3 extends over 13 amino acids. Germline CDR1 KGHSH, CDR2 LQKENI. V was pared by 5 bases and J by 3 bases, with 11 bases between.

The chain carries TRBV27 and TRBJ2-1; D is perhaps TRBD2 (6 bases). The length of the CDR3 is 14 residues. Germline-derived CDR1 and CDR2 are MNHEY and SMNVEV (reference sequence). Deletions cut 2 bases from V and 9 bases from J, with 14 bases between. In nucleotides, the CDR3 is TGTGCCAGCAGTTTAGGGGTAGCGGACCTTGAGCAGTTCTTC. This sequence encodes CASSLGVADLEQFF.

About this clone: One end of the junction is discordant with germline, which a read error may explain. The chain joins TRBV7-7 to TRBJ2-3, with 11 bases that match TRBD2. The length of the CDR3 is 16 residues. Germline V CDR1 and CDR2: SSHAT, FNYEAQ (reference sequence). The CDR3 spells CASSSGRAGGTDTQYF. The CDR3 DNA follows: TGTGCTAGCAGTAGCGGGAGGGCCGGGGGCACAGATACGCAGTATTTT.

The V call is TRBV7-9, the J call TRBJ1-2, with D maybe TRBD1 (5 bases). Germline-derived CDR1 and CDR2 are SEHNR and FQNEAQ (reference sequence). Trimming took off 3 bases at V and 12 bases at J, with 17 bases between the two ends. The CDR3 runs 13 residues. CDR3 protein: CASSFKVAGSDTF. Written as DNA, the CDR3 is TGTGCCAGCAGCTTTAAAGTGGCAGGGTCGGACACCTTC.

V gene TRBV19 combines with J gene TRBJ2-7; 13 nucleotides align to TRBD2. V lost 10 bases to trimming and J lost 3 bases; unmatched junction nucleotides: 6. Germline V lookup: CDR1 LNHDA, CDR2 SQIVND (reference sequence). There are 14 residues in the CDR3. DNA for the CDR3: TGTGCCACCCGGACTAGCGGGAGCGTCTACGAGCAGTACTTC. Amino acid sequence: CATRTSGSVYEQYF.

The genes are TRBV27 and TRBJ2-7; 7 bases match TRBD1. This CDR3 has 14 residues. The V and J ends lost 5 bases and 3 bases, in that order; junction bases with no gene match: 7. Germline CDR1 is MNHEY and CDR2 is SMNVEV (reference sequence). This CDR3 is CASSQPGQSYEQYF. The CDR3, as DNA: TGTGCCAGCAGTCAACCGGGACAGAGCTACGAGCAGTACTTC.

This chain links TRBV30 with TRBJ2-7, with D possibly being TRBD2 (6 bases). The length of the CDR3 is 12 residues. CDR1 is GTSNPN and CDR2 is SVGIG in the germline V gene (reference sequence). V was trimmed by 5 bases and J by 4 bases, leaving 12 bases between them. Here the CDR3 reads CAWSPGGYEQYF. The CDR3 DNA reads TGTGCCTGGTCACCCGGGGGATACGAGCAGTACTTC.

This sequence joins TRBV4-3 and TRBJ2-2; the match to TRBD2 covers 13 bases. The CDR3 is made up of 22 amino acids. Trimming took 0 bases from V and 4 from J; bases not matched to a gene: 17. In germline, CDR1 is LGHNA, CDR2 YSLEER. DNA for the CDR3: TGCGCCAGCAGCCAAGATTGGTGGCAGGGACTAGCGGGGTGGGATGGCACCGGGGAGCTGTTTTTT. Encoded protein: CASSQDWWQGLAGWDGTGELFF.

The V gene is TRBV11-2, the J gene TRBJ2-7; unclear D gene. V lost 2 bases to trimming and J lost 5 bases, with 7 bases between them. CDR1 is SGHAT and CDR2 is FQNNGV in the germline V gene. There are 12 residues in the CDR3. DNA of the CDR3: TGTGCCAGCAGCTTACTCCGTAACGAGCAGTACTTC. This encodes CASSLLRNEQYF.

The chain is built from TRBV6-5 and TRBJ2-5; no clear D gene. With 1 base removed from V and 5 bases from J, the gap between germline ends came to 8 bases. Germline V gene lookup returns CDR1 MNHEY and CDR2 SVGAGI. The length of the CDR3 is 13 residues. CDR3 in DNA: TGTGCCAGCAGTTACTGGAGTGGGGAGACCCAGTACTTC. Protein: CASSYWSGETQYF.

The chain has TRBV28 and TRBJ2-7; 7 bases map to TRBD1. V lost 8 bases and J lost 2; bases outside the gene matches: 9. Looked up from germline, CDR1 is MDHEN and CDR2 is SYDVKM. The CDR3 runs 14 residues. This chain's CDR3 is CASLTGAPTYEQYF. CDR3 nucleotides: TGTGCCAGCCTTACAGGGGCCCCTACCTACGAGCAGTACTTC.

The V call is TRBV6-2 or TRBV6-3, the J call TRBJ2-7; 8 bases are a match to TRBD2. Unmatched junction bases numbered 9, after V lost 2 bases and J lost 3 bases. Germline V gene data show CDR1 as MNHEY and CDR2 as SVGEGT. CDR3 size: 16 residues. CDR3 loop: CASSYPRVAGRYEQYF. Written as DNA, the CDR3 is TGTGCCAGCAGTTACCCCAGGGTAGCGGGGCGCTACGAGCAGTACTTC.

This clone was picked up one time. The chain is built from TRBV28 and TRBJ2-1, with unresolved D. The CDR3 loop spans 15 amino acids. V was shortened by 4 bases and J by 3 bases, with 13 bases between the two germline ends. The V gene's germline CDR1 is MDHEN and CDR2 SYDVKM. The CDR3 here is CASSWGGEHYNEQFF. The CDR3 DNA follows: TGTGCCAGCAGTTGGGGTGGGGAACACTACAATGAGCAGTTCTTC.

CDR3 nucleotide sequence: TGCAGCGTTAAAAACCCAGGGGGCCCCACAGATACGCAGTATTTT. Translating it yields CSVKNPGGPTDTQYF. The V gene is TRBV29-1, the J gene TRBJ2-3; 8 nucleotides line up with TRBD1. The germline CDR1 and CDR2 sequences are SQVTM and ANQGSEA. The length of the CDR3 is 15 residues. V lost 5 bases, J lost 2 bases, and 9 bases stayed unmatched.

Only a few counts were recorded for this clone. The chain uses TRBV28 and TRBJ2-7, with TRBD1 identical over 8 bases. The CDR3 is 16 residues long. J was trimmed by 4 bases and V by 4 bases; bases with no gene match: 12. Germline loops: CDR1 MDHEN, CDR2 SYDVKM. The CDR3 DNA reads TGTGCCAGCAGTTCCTCCGGGACAGGAAGTTTTTACGAGCAGTACTTC. Its protein product is CASSSSGTGSFYEQYF.

J is TRBJ1-5 and V is TRBV5-1, with no clear D. There are 15 residues in the CDR3. V was trimmed by 0 bases and J by 3 bases, leaving 10 bases between them. CDR1 is SGHRS and CDR2 is YFSETQ in the germline V gene. CDR3 in amino acids: CASSLDNFNNQPQHF. The CDR3 DNA is TGCGCCAGCAGCTTGGACAACTTCAACAATCAGCCCCAGCATTTT.

The rearrangement links TRBV2 to TRBJ1-4; D uncertain. V gave up 10 bases and J gave up 0 bases, with 12 bases separating them. CDR1 and CDR2 from the germline V gene are SNHLY and FYNNEI. There are 14 residues in the CDR3. The CDR3 region is CATSLIATNEKLFF. CDR3 bases: TGTGCCACCTCTCTCATTGCAACTAATGAAAAACTGTTTTTT.

V gene TRBV3-1 (or the pseudogene TRBV3-2) combines with J gene TRBJ1-3; 7 bases align to TRBD1. CDR3 length: 14 amino acids. With V trimmed by 2 bases and J by 2 bases, 0 bases remained unmatched. Germline-derived CDR1 and CDR2 are LGHDT and YNNKEL (reference sequence). The CDR3 coding sequence is TGTGCCAGCAGCCAACAGGGGGCTGGAAACACCATATATTTT. Translating gives CASSQQGAGNTIYF.